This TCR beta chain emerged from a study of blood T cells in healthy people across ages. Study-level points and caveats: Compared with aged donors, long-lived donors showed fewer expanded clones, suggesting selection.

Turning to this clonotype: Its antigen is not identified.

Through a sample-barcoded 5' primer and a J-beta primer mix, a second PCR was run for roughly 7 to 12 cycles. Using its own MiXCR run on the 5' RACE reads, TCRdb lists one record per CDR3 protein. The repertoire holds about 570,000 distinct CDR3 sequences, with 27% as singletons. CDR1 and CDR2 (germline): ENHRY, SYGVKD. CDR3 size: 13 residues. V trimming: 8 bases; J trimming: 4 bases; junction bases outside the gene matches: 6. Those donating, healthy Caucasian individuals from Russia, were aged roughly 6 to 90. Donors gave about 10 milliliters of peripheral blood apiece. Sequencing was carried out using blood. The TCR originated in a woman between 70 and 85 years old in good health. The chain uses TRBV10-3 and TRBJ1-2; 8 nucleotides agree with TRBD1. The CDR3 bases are TGTGCCATCGCTGACAGGGGCCTCTATGGCTACACCTTC. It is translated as CAIADRGLYGYTF.